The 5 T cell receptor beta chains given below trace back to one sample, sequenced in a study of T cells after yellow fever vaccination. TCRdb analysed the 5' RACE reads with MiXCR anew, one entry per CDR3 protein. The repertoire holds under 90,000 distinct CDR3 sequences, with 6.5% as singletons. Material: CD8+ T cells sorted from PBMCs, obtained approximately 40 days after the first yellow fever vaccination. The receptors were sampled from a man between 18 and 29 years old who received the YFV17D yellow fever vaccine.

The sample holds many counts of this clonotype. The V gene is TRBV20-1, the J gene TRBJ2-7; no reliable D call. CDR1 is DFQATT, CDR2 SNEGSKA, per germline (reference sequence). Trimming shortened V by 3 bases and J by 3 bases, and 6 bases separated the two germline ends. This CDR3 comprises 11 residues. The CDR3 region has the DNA TGCAGTGCTAGGGCCATCTACGAGCAGTACTTC. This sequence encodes CSARAIYEQYF.

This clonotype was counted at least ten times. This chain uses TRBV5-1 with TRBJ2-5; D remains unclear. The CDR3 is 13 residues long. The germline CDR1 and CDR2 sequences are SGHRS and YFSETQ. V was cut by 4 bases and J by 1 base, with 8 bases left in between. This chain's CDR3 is CASSPTPQETQYF. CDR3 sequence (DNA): TGCGCCAGCAGCCCAACCCCCCAAGAGACCCAGTACTTC. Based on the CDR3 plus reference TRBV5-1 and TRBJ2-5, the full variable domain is KAGVTQTPRYLIKTRGQQVTLSCSPISGHRSVSWYQQTPGQGLQFLFEYFSETQRNKGNFPGRFSGRQFSNSRSEMNVSTLELGDSALYLCASSPTPQETQYFGPGTRLLVL.

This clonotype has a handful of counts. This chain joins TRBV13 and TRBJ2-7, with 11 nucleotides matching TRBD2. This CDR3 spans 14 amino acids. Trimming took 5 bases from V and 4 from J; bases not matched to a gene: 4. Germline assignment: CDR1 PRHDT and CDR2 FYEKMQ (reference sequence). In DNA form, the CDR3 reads TGTGCCAGCAGCGAGGGACTAGCGGATTACGAGCAGTACGTC. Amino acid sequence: CASSEGLADYEQYV.

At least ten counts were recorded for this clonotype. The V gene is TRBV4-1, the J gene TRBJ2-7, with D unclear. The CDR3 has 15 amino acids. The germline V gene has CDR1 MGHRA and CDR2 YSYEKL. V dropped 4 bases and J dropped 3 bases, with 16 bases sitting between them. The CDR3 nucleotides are TGCGCCAGCAGCCGCTACCCGACTGAGGACTACGAGCAGTACTTC. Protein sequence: CASSRYPTEDYEQYF.

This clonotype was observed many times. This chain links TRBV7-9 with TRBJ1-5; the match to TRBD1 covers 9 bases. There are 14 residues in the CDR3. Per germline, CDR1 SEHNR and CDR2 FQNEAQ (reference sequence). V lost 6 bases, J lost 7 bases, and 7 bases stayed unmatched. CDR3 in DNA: TGTGCCAGCAGTCCCACAGGGGGCGGGCAGCCCCAGCATTTT. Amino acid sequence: CASSPTGGGQPQHF.